This T cell receptor beta chain was sequenced during a study of cytomegalovirus exposure and HLA in healthy donors. Study details: Early release data held tens of millions of unique TCRs from HLA-typed donors. Study-level results: Roughly uniform sequencing depth across donors was assumed, possibly incorrectly. In a later analysis, at a false discovery rate of 0.05, about 15,000 TCR beta sequences were associated with HLA alleles.

From germline, CDR1 is MNHNS and CDR2 SASEGT. The CDR3 sequence is 15 residues long. V was pared by 5 bases and J by 0 bases, with 12 bases between. Only a few counts were recorded for this clone. What it binds is not known. 13 Jbeta primers and 60 Vbeta primers were used for the PCR. Only in-frame clones appear in the TCRdb table, and some are missing; sequencing was by immunoSEQ multiplex PCR. The repertoire consists of 76,000 or so clones, with 79% occurring once and the leading ten covering 2% to 3%. The chain is built from TRBV6-1 and TRBJ2-3; maybe TRBD1 (6 bases). The sequencing input was PBMCs. The source of this sequence is a young man in good health and CMV-seronegative. In nucleotides, the CDR3 is TGTGCCAGCAGTACCGAGAGGGGGAGCACAGATACGCAGTATTTT. Its translation: CASSTERGSTDTQYF.